Here is one T cell receptor beta chain with its context. The target of this receptor is not known. Base qualities are not at hand, and no much larger clone is one base apart. The CDR3 regions of human TCRbeta chains were subjected to immunosequencing. As for the original processing: Repertoire TCRs were matched against a reference library of SARS-CoV-2-specific TCRs generated with the MIRA antigen-specificity platform. Breadth meant the fraction of unique TCRs that were SARS-CoV-2-associated, whereas depth meant the fraction of total T cells that were SARS-CoV-2-associated. Using the MIRA data, each spike-specific TCR was mapped to the spike region that the TCR reacts to and placed in a CD4 or CD8 class. Log10-transformed breadth and depth values were compared by one-way ANOVA with Sidak's multiple comparisons tests. TCRdb took this table from immuneACCESS and kept in-frame rearrangements with V and J called. Such tables lack part of the clones; where checked against another copy, unresolved V genes explain under half of the gap, and the rest is unexplained. V and J calls and clone size are as listed in that table; D and trimming were resolved from the DNA. The sample table shows 150,000 or so clones, and 89% are seen once. Over 2.5% of the sample lies in the top ten.

This sample stems from a study of T cell responses to AZD1222 COVID-19 vaccine (TCRdb year 2021). In the study overall: AZD1222 recipients given second doses at about 4 weeks or at about 12 weeks were pooled, since spike-specific TCR depth and breadth were not found to differ between the two schedules. TCR sequencing covered fewer than 250 trial participants: 200 to 220 given two doses of AZD1222 and 26 given two doses of MenACWY control vaccine. Trial participants were enrolled by age into 18-55, 56-69 and 70-plus year subgroups, with approximately 150, 30 and 60 TCR-sequenced participants respectively.

In the paper's terms, the time point label means: baseline before first vaccination. Samples from vaccinated people were obtained from the UK trials COV001 and COV002, which included a single-blind randomized controlled phase 2/3 trial of AZD1222 (ChAdOx1 nCoV-19) in healthy adults. For TCRbeta chain sequencing, PBMC samples from trial participants were taken at day 0 and at day 28 after the second dose. Broad study findings and their caveats: Reportedly, almost half of the unique spike-specific TCRs recognized epitopes lying outside the regions that are mutated in the B.1.351 and B.1.1.7 variants. Spike-specific TCR breadth and depth rose significantly after two AZD1222 doses compared with day 0 and with MenACWY recipients. The 56-69-year group was small, and its depth increase did not reach significance, likely because of low power. Conclusions about previously exposed vaccinees are limited, since just five or six AZD1222 recipients were seropositive for SARS-CoV-2 at baseline. Because no day 14 peak-response samples were available, the repertoires could be characterized only after the peak T cell response. Participants were mostly white British, with more females than males. The authors suggested clonal diversity may have been underestimated. Vaccine-associated CD4 TCRs spanned the whole spike protein, with dominant responses in regions 160-218 and 743-854.

The material was peripheral blood, obtained on day 0 of AZD1222 vaccination. This TCR was sampled from an adult in good health.

The nucleotides read TGTGCCAGCACCGGACAGGGTCGCGCAGATACGCAGTATTTT. It is translated as CASTGQGRADTQYF. This sequence uses TRBV3-1 (or the pseudogene TRBV3-2) and TRBJ2-3; 8 of the junction bases match TRBD1. CDR1 and CDR2 are read off the germline V gene (reference sequence) as LGHDT and YNNKEL. V is trimmed back by 7 bases and J by 4 bases, and the junction contains 7 bases that no gene match accounts for. The CDR3 measures 14 amino acids from cysteine to phenylalanine. Just the 42-base CDR3 DNA is kept, in frame starting at base 1.